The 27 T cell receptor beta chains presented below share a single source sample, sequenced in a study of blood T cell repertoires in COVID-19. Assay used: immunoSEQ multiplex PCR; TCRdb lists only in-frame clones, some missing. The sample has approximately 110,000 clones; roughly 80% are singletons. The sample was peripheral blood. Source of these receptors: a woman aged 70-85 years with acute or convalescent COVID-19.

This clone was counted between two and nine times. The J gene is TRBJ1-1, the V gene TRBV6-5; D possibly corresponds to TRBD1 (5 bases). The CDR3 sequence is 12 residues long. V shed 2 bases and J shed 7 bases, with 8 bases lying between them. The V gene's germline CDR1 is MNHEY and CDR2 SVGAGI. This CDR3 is CASSYAGGEAFF. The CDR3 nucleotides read TGTGCCAGCAGTTACGCGGGGGGTGAAGCTTTCTTT.

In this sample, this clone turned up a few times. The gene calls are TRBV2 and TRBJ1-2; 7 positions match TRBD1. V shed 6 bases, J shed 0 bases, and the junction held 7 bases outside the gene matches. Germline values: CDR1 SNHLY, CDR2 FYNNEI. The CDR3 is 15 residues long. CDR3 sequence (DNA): TGTGCCAGCAGCGCAGACAGGGCGACTAACTATGGCTACACCTTC. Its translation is CASSADRATNYGYTF.

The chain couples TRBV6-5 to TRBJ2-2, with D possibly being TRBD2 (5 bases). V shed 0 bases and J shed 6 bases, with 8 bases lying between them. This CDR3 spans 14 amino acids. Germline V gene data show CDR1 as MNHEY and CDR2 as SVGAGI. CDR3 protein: CASSYSGGSGELFF. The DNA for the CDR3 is TGTGCCAGCAGTTACTCCGGAGGATCCGGGGAGCTGTTTTTT.

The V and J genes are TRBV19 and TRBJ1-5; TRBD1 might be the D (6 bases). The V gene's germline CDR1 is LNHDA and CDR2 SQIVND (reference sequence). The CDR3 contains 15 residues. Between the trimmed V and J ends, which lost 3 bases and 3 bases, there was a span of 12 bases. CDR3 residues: CASSISRGDNQPQHF. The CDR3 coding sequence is TGTGCCAGTAGTATTTCCAGGGGTGACAATCAGCCCCAGCATTTT.

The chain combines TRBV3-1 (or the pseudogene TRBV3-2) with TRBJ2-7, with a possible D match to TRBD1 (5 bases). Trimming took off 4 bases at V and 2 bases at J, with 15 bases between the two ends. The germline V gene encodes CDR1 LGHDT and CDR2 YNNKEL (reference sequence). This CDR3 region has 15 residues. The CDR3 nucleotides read TGTGCCAGCAGCCGGAAACAGGTAGAACCCTACGAGCAGTACTTC. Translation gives CASSRKQVEPYEQYF.

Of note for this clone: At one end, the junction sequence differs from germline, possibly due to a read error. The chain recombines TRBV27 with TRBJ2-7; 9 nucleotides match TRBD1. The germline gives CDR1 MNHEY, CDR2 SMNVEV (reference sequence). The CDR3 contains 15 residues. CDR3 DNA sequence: TGTGCCAGCAGTCCCCGATGGACAGGGGATTACGGGCAGTACTTC. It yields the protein CASSPRWTGDYGQYF.

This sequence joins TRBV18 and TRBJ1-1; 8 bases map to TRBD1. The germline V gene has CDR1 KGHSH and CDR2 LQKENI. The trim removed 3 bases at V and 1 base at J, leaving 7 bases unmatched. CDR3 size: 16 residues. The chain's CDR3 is CASSPYVGTGNTEAFF. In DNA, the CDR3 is TGTGCCAGCTCACCCTACGTCGGGACAGGGAACACTGAAGCTTTCTTT. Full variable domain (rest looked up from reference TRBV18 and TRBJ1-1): NAGVMQNPRHLVRRRGQEARLRCSPMKGHSHVYWYRQLPEEGLKFMVYLQKENIIDESGMPKERFSAEFPKEGPSILRIQQVVRGDSAAYFCASSPYVGTGNTEAFFGQGTRLTVV.

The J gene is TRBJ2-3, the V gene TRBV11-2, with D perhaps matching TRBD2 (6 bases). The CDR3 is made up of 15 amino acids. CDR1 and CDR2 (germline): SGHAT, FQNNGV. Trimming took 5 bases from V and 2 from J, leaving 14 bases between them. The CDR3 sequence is CASSDLRGYTDTQYF. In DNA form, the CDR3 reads TGTGCCAGCAGCGACCTACGGGGGTACACAGATACGCAGTATTTT.

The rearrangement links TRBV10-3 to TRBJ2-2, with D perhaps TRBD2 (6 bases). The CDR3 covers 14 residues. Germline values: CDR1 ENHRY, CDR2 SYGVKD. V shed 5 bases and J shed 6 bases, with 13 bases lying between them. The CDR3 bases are TGTGCCATCAGTAGTTTGGCGGGGTCCGGGGAGCTGTTTTTT. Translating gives CAISSLAGSGELFF.

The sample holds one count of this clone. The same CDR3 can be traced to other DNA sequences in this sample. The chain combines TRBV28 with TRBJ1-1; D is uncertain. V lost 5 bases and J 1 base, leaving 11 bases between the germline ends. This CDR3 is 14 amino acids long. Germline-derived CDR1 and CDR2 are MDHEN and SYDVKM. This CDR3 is CASSGGRGNTEAFF. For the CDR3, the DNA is TGTGCCAGCAGTGGCGGGCGGGGGAACACTGAAGCTTTCTTT.

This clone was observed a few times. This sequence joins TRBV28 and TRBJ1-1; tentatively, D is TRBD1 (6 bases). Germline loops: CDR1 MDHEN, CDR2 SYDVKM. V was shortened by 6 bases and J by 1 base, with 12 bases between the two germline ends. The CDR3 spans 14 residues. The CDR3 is CASRPPGQNTEAFF. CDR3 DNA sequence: TGTGCCAGCAGACCCCCGGGACAGAACACTGAAGCTTTCTTT.

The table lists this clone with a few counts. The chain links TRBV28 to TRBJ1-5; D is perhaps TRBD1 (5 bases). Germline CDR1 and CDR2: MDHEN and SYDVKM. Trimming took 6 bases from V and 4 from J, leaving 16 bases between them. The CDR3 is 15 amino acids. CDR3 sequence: CASRPTLGGNQPQHF. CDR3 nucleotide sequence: TGTGCCAGCAGACCCACCTTGGGGGGGAATCAGCCCCAGCATTTT.

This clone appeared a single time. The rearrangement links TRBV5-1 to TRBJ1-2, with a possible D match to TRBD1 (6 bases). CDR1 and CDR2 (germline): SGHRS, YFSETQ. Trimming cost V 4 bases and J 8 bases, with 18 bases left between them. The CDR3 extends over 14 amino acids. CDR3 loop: CASSLSDSSMGYTF. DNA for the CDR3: TGCGCCAGCAGCCTGTCGGACAGCTCTATGGGCTACACCTTC.

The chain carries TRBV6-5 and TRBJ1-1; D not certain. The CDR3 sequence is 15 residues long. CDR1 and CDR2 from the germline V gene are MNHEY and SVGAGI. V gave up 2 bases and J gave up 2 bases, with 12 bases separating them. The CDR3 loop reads CASSYQRLENTEAFF. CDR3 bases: TGTGCCAGCAGTTACCAGAGGTTAGAAAACACTGAAGCTTTCTTT.

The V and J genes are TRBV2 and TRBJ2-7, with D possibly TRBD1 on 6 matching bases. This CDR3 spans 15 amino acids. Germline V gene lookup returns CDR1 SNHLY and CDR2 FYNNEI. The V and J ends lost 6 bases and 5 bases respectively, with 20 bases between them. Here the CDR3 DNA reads TGTGCCAGCAGGGGCGACAGGTTCCAGGGGAACGAGCAGTACTTC. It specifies CASRGDRFQGNEQYF. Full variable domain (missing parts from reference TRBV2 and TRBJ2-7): EPEVTQTPSHQVTQMGQEVILRCVPISNHLYFYWYRQILGQKVEFLVSFYNNEISEKSEIFDDQFSVERPDGSNFTLKIRSTKLEDSAMYFCASRGDRFQGNEQYFGPGTRLTVT.

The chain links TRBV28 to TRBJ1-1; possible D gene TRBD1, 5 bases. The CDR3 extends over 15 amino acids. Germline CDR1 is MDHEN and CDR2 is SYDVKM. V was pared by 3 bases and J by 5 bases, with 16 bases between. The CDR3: CASSLGGLGWTEAFF. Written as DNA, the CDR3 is TGTGCCAGCAGTTTGGGGGGATTGGGTTGGACTGAAGCTTTCTTT.

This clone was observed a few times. The CDR3 bases are TGTGCCAGCAGCTTTGGACTGGCGGTAGAGACCCAGTACTTC. Protein: CASSFGLAVETQYF. The chain couples TRBV7-9 to TRBJ2-5, with D possibly being TRBD2 (5 bases). There are 14 residues in the CDR3. The germline V gene has CDR1 SEHNR and CDR2 FQNEAQ (reference sequence). V shed 3 bases and J shed 4 bases, with 12 bases lying between them.

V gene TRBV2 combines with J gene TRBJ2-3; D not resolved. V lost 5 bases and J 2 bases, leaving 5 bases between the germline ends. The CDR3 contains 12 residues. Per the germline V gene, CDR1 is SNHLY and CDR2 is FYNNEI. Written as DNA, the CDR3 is TGTGCCAGCAGTCCTCCCACAGATACGCAGTATTTT. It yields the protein CASSPPTDTQYF.

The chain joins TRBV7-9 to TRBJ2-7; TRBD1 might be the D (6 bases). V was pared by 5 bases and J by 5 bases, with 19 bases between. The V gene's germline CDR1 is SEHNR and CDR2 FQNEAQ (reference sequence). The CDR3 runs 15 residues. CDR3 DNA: TGTGCCAGCAGCCAAGTGGGGGCGGCCAGGGACGAGCAGTACTTC. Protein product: CASSQVGAARDEQYF. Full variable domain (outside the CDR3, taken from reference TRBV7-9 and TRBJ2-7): DTGVSQNPRHKITKRGQNVTFRCDPISEHNRLYWYRQTLGQGPEFLTYFQNEAQLEKSRLLSDRFSAERPKGSFSTLEIQRTEQGDSAMYLCASSQVGAARDEQYFGPGTRLTVT.

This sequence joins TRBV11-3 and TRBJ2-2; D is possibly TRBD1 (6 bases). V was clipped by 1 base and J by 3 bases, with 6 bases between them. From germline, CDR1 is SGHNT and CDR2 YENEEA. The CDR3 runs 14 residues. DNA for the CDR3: TGTGCCAGCAGCTTAGGACAGGACACCGGGGAGCTGTTTTTT. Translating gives CASSLGQDTGELFF.

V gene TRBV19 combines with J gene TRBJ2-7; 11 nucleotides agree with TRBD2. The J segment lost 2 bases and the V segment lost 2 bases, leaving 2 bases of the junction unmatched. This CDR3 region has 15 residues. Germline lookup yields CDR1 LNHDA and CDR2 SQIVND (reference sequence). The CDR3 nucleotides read TGTGCCAGTAGTATAAAACTAGCGGGGGCCTACGAGCAGTACTTC. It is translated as CASSIKLAGAYEQYF.

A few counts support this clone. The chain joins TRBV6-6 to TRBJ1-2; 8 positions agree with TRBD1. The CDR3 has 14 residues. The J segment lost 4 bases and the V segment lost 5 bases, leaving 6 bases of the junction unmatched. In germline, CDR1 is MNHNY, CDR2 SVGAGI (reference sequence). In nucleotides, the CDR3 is TGTGCCAGCAGTCGGCAGGGGGCCCTCTATGGCTACACCTTC. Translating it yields CASSRQGALYGYTF.

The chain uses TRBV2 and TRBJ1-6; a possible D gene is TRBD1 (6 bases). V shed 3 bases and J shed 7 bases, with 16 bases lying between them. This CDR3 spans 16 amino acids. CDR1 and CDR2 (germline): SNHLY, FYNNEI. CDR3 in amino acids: CASSEGGRGVNSPLHF. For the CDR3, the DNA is TGTGCCAGCAGTGAGGGGGGCCGGGGGGTGAATTCACCCCTCCACTTT. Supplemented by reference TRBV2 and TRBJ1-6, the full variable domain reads EPEVTQTPSHQVTQMGQEVILRCVPISNHLYFYWYRQILGQKVEFLVSFYNNEISEKSEIFDDQFSVERPDGSNFTLKIRSTKLEDSAMYFCASSEGGRGVNSPLHFGNGTRLTVT.

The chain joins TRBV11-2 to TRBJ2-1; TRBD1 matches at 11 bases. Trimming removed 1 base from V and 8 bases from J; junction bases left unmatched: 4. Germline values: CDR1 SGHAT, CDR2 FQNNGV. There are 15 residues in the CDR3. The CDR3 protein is CASSLAGQGAHEQFF. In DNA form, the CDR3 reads TGTGCCAGCAGCTTAGCAGGACAGGGGGCTCATGAGCAGTTCTTC.

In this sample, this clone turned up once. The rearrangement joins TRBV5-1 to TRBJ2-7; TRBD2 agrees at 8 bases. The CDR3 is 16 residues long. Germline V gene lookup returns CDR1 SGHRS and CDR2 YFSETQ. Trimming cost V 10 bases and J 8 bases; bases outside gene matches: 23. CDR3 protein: CARLSRGGGRGGQQYF. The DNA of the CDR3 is TGCGCCCGCTTGAGCCGTGGGGGGGGCCGGGGGGGGCAGCAGTACTTC.

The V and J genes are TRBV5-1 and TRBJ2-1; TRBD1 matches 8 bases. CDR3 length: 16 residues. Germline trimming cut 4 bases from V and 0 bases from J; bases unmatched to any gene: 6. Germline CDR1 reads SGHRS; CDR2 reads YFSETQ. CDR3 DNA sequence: TGCGCCAGCAGCCCACCCGGGACAGGCTCCTACAATGAGCAGTTCTTC. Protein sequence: CASSPPGTGSYNEQFF.

The CDR3, as DNA: TGTGCCAGCAGTTTACAGGGGCGGAAAGCCCAGCATTTT. Translating gives CASSLQGRKAQHF. The gene calls are TRBV4-2 and TRBJ1-5; 7 bases line up with TRBD1. The length of the CDR3 is 13 residues. J lost 11 bases, V lost 6 bases, and 10 bases had no gene match. CDR1 and CDR2 from the germline V gene are LGHNA and YNFKEQ.